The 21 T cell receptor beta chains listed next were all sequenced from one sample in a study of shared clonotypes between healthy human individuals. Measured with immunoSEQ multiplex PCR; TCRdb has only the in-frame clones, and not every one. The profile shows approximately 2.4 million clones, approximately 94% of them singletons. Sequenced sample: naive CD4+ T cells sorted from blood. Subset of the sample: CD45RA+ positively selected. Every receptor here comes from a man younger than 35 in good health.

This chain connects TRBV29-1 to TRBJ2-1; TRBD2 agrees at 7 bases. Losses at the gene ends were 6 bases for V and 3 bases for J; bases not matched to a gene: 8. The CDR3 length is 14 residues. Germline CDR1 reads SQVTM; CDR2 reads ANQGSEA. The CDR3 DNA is TGCAGCGTGACAGCTAGCGGAGGCTACAATGAGCAGTTCTTC. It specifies CSVTASGGYNEQFF.

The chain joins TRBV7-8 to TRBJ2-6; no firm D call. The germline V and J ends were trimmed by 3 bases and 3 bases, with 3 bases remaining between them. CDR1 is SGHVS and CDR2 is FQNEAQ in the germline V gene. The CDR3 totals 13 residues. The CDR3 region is CASSFGGANVLTF. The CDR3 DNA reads TGTGCCAGCAGCTTTGGTGGGGCCAACGTCCTGACTTTC. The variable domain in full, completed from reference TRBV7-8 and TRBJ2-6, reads GAGVSQSPRYKVAKRGQDVALRCDPISGHVSLFWYQQALGQGPEFLTYFQNEAQLDKSGLPSDRFFAERPEGSVSTLKIQRTQQEDSAVYLCASSFGGANVLTFGAGSRLTVL.

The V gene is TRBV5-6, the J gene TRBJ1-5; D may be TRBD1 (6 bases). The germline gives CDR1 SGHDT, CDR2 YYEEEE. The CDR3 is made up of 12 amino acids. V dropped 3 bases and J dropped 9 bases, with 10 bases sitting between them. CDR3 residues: CASSSVGGPQHF. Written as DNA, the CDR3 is TGTGCCAGCAGCTCCGTAGGGGGGCCCCAGCATTTT.

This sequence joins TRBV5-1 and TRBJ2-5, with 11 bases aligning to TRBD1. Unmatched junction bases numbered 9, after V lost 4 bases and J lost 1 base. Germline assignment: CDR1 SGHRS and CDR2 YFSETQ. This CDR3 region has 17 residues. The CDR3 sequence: CASSAAPGTGGQETQYF. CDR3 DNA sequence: TGCGCCAGCAGCGCGGCCCCCGGGACAGGGGGCCAAGAGACCCAGTACTTC.

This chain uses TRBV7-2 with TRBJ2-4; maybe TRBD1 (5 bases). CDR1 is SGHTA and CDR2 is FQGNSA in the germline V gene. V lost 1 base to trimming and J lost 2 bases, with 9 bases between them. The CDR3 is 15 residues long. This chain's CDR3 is CASSLVRATKNIQYF. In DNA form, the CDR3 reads TGTGCCAGCAGCTTAGTCAGGGCCACCAAAAACATTCAGTACTTC. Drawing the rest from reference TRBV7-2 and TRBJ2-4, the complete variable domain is GAGVSQSPSNKVTEKGKDVELRCDPISGHTALYWYRQSLGQGLEFLIYFQGNSAPDKSGLPSDRFSAERTGGSVSTLTIQRTQQEDSAVYLCASSLVRATKNIQYFGAGTRLSVL.

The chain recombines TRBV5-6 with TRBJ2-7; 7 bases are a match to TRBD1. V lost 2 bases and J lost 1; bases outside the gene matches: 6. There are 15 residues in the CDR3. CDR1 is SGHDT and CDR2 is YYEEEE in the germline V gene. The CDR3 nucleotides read TGTGCCAGCAGCTTAGACCCAGGGGGATCCTACGAGCAGTACTTC. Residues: CASSLDPGGSYEQYF.

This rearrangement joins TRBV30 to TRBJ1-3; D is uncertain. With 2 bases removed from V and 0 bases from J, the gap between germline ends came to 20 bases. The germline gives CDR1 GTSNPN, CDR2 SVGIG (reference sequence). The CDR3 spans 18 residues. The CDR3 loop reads CAWSHPNRADRSGNTIYF. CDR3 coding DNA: TGTGCCTGGAGTCATCCCAACCGCGCAGACCGCTCTGGAAACACCATATATTTT.

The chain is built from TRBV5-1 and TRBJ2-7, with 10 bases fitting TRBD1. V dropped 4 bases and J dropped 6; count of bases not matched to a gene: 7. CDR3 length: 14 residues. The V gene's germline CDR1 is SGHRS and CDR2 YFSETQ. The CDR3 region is CASSHRQGAIEQYF. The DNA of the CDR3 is TGCGCCAGCAGCCACAGACAGGGGGCAATCGAGCAGTACTTC. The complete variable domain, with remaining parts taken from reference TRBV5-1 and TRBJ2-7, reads KAGVTQTPRYLIKTRGQQVTLSCSPISGHRSVSWYQQTPGQGLQFLFEYFSETQRNKGNFPGRFSGRQFSNSRSEMNVSTLELGDSALYLCASSHRQGAIEQYFGPGTRLTVT.

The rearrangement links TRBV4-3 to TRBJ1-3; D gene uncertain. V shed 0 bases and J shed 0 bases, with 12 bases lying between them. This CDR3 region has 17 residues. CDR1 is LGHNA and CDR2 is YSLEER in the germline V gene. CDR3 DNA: TGCGCCAGCAGCCAAGATGTGGTTGGGAGCTCTGGAAACACCATATATTTT. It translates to CASSQDVVGSSGNTIYF.

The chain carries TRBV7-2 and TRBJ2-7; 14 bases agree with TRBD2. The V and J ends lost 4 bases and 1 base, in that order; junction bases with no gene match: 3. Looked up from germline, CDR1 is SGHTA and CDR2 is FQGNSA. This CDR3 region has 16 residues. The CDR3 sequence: CASSSWTSGRSYEQYF. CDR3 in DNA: TGTGCCAGCAGCTCGTGGACTAGCGGGAGGTCCTACGAGCAGTACTTC. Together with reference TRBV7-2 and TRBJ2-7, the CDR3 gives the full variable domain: GAGVSQSPSNKVTEKGKDVELRCDPISGHTALYWYRQSLGQGLEFLIYFQGNSAPDKSGLPSDRFSAERTGGSVSTLTIQRTQQEDSAVYLCASSSWTSGRSYEQYFGPGTRLTVT.

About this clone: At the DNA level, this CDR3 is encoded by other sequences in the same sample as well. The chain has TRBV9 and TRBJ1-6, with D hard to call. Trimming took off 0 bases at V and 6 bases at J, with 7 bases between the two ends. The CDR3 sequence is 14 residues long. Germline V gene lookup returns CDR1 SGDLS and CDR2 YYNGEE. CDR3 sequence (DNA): TGTGCCAGCAGCGTAGTCGGACGTAATTCACCCCTCCACTTT. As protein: CASSVVGRNSPLHF.

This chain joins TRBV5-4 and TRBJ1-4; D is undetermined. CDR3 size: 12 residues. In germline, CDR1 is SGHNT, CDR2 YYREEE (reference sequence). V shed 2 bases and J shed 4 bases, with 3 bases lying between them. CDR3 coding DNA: TGTGCCAGCAGCTTCCTTAATGAAAAACTGTTTTTT. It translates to CASSFLNEKLFF.

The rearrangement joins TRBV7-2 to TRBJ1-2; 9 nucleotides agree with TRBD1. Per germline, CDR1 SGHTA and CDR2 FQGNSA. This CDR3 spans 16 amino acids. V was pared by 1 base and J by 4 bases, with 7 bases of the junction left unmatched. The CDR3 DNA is TGTGCCAGCAGCTTAGAGATCACGACAGGGGGCTATGGCTACACCTTC. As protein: CASSLEITTGGYGYTF. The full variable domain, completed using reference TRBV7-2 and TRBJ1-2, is GAGVSQSPSNKVTEKGKDVELRCDPISGHTALYWYRQSLGQGLEFLIYFQGNSAPDKSGLPSDRFSAERTGGSVSTLTIQRTQQEDSAVYLCASSLEITTGGYGYTFGSGTRLTVV.

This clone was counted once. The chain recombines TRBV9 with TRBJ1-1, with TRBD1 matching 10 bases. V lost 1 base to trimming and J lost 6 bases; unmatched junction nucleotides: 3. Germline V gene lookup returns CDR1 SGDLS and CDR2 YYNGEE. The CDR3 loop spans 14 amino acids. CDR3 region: CASSVLTGGAEAFF. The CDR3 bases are TGTGCCAGCAGCGTACTGACAGGGGGCGCTGAAGCTTTCTTT.

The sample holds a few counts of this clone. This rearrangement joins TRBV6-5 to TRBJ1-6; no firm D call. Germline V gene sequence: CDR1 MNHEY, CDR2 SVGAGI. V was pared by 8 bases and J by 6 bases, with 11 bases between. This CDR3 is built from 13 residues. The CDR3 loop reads CASAGSRNSPLHF. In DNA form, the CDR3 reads TGTGCCAGCGCAGGCTCTCGTAATTCACCCCTCCACTTT.

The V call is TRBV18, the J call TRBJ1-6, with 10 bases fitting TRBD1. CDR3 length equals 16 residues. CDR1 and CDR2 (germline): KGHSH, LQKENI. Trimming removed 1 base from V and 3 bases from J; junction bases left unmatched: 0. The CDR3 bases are TGTGCCAGCTCACCACGGACAGGGGGCTATAATTCACCCCTCCACTTT. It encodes CASSPRTGGYNSPLHF. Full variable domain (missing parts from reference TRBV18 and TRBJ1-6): NAGVMQNPRHLVRRRGQEARLRCSPMKGHSHVYWYRQLPEEGLKFMVYLQKENIIDESGMPKERFSAEFPKEGPSILRIQQVVRGDSAAYFCASSPRTGGYNSPLHFGNGTRLTVT.

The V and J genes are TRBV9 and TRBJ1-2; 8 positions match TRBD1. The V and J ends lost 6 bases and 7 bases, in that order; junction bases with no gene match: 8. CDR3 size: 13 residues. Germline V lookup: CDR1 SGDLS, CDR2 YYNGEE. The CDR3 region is CASTQRQGTGYTF. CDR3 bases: TGTGCCAGCACTCAACGACAGGGGACTGGCTACACCTTC.

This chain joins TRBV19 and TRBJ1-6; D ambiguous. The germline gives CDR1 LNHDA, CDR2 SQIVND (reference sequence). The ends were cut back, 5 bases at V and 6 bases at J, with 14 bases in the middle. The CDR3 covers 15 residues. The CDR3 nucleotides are TGTGCCAGTAGTTCGAACAAGAACCCTAATTCACCCCTCCACTTT. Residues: CASSSNKNPNSPLHF. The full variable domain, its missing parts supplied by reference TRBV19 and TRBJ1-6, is DGGITQSPKYLFRKEGQNVTLSCEQNLNHDAMYWYRQDPGQGLRLIYYSQIVNDFQKGDIAEGYSVSREKKESFPLTVTSAQKNPTAFYLCASSSNKNPNSPLHFGNGTRLTVT.

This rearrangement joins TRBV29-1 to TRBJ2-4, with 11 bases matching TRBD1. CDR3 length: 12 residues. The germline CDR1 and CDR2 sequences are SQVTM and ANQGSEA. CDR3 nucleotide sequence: TGCAGTGGCGGGACAGGGGGAAACATTCAGTACTTC. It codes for CSGGTGGNIQYF.

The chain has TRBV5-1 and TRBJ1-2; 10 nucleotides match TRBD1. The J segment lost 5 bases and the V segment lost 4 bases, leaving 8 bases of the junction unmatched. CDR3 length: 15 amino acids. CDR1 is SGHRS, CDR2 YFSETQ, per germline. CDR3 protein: CASSPMTGQGYGYTF. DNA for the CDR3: TGCGCCAGCAGCCCAATGACGGGACAGGGGTATGGCTACACCTTC. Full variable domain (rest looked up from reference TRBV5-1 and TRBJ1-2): KAGVTQTPRYLIKTRGQQVTLSCSPISGHRSVSWYQQTPGQGLQFLFEYFSETQRNKGNFPGRFSGRQFSNSRSEMNVSTLELGDSALYLCASSPMTGQGYGYTFGSGTRLTVV.

The CDR3 region is CASSVATRPLKRETQYF. CDR3 coding DNA: TGTGCCAGCAGCGTAGCTACTCGGCCTCTCAAGAGAGAGACCCAGTACTTC. The V gene is TRBV9, the J gene TRBJ2-5; D is ambiguous. With 0 bases removed from V and 4 bases from J, the gap between germline ends came to 19 bases. Germline-derived CDR1 and CDR2 are SGDLS and YYNGEE. This CDR3 contains 17 residues.